A single sample is the source of the 8 T cell receptor beta chains below, sequenced in a study of monozygotic twins with inflammatory bowel disease. TCRdb reprocessed the 5' RACE reads; each CDR3 protein has one entry and no DNA is given. The listing contains tens of thousands of distinct CDR3 sequences. The source material was blood. These receptors all come from a human donor with ulcerative colitis or Crohn's disease, or a healthy co-twin of an affected twin (not recorded which).

The CDR3 protein is CASSLGQGPYNEQFF. The chain recombines TRBV5-1 with TRBJ2-1. CDR3 length equals 15 residues. The V gene's germline CDR1 is SGHRS and CDR2 YFSETQ.

The chain couples TRBV3-1 to TRBJ1-1. There are 13 residues in the CDR3. CDR1 and CDR2 from the germline V gene are LGHDT and YNNKEL (reference sequence). CDR3 residues: CASSQGRETEAFF.

The chain has TRBV25-1 and TRBJ2-1; TCRdb proposes TRBD1, but this gene call is untestable without DNA. Germline CDR1 MGHDK, CDR2 SYGVNS. This CDR3 has 18 amino acids. CDR3 sequence: CASSEFQGQGMTNNEQFF.

The chain has TRBV12-5 and TRBJ2-7; as DNA is missing, the TRBD1 call by TCRdb cannot be tested. The CDR3 has 14 residues. CDR1 and CDR2 (germline): LGHNT, FRNRAP. CDR3 sequence reads: CASGSDPGSYEQYF.

The chain combines TRBV27 with TRBJ2-7; as DNA is missing, the TRBD1 call by TCRdb cannot be tested. CDR3 length equals 14 residues. CDR1 is MNHEY, CDR2 SMNVEV, per germline (reference sequence). CDR3: CASSYQQGGNEQYF.

The CDR3 sequence: CSATGAGRTEAFF. The rearrangement uses TRBV20-1 and TRBJ1-1. CDR3 length: 13 residues. The V gene's germline CDR1 is DFQATT and CDR2 SNEGSKA (reference sequence).

The V gene is TRBV25-1, the J gene TRBJ2-2; TCRdb's D call, TRBD1, is unchecked because there is no DNA. The CDR3 sequence is 16 residues long. The germline V gene encodes CDR1 MGHDK and CDR2 SYGVNS. The CDR3 is CASSEWGTRNTGELFF.

This sequence joins TRBV5-6 and TRBJ2-6; the TCRdb call, TRBD1, lacks DNA for checking. CDR1 is SGHDT, CDR2 YYEEEE, per germline. This CDR3 contains 16 residues. This CDR3 is CASSLLGGAGANVLTF.